This is a list of T cell receptor beta chains from one sample in a study of blood T cell repertoires in COVID-19. Using immunoSEQ multiplex PCR, the repertoire was profiled, and TCRdb retains in-frame clones only, with some absent. The sample lists 200,000 or so clones, more than 80% occurring once. Sequencing used peripheral blood. All receptors derive from a woman older than 75 with COVID-19, enrolled during active disease. CDR3s include the opening cysteine and the closing phenylalanine or tryptophan. A D gene is named only where the DNA matches it firmly. Clone size is stated in some rows and not others, as once, few, many or a class when expanded.

-,TRBJ1-2,TRBV10-3,-,CAISERGAYGYTF,TGTGCCATCAGTGAGAGAGGTGCCTATGGCTACACCTTC
-,TRBJ1-2,TRBV18,-,CASSLSRQVDGYTF,TGTGCCAGCTCACTCTCGAGACAGGTCGATGGCTACACCTTC
-,TRBJ1-3,TRBV19,-,CASSPTQAPGNTIYF,TGTGCCAGTAGCCCGACTCAAGCACCTGGAAACACCATATATTTT
TRBD2,TRBJ2-4,TRBV15,once,CATSRDRTSGGRKYF,TGTGCCACCAGCAGAGATCGTACTAGCGGGGGGAGAAAGTACTTC
-,TRBJ2-5,TRBV18,-,CASSPSGGQETQYF,TGTGCCAGCTCACCTTCAGGTGGGCAAGAGACCCAGTACTTC
-,TRBJ2-2,TRBV27,-,CASWGVPGELFF,TGTGCCAGCTGGGGGGTGCCCGGGGAGCTGTTTTTT
-,TRBJ2-1,TRBV2,once,CASSALWGKTSEQFF,TGTGCCAGCAGTGCGCTTTGGGGAAAGACTAGTGAGCAGTTCTTC
-,TRBJ1-2,TRBV18,-,CASSPPSGSASYGYTF,TGTGCCAGCTCACCACCTTCAGGCTCTGCGAGCTATGGCTACACCTTC
-,TRBJ1-1,TRBV7-9,few,CASSSGHFTEAFF,TGTGCCAGCAGCTCCGGACACTTCACTGAAGCTTTCTTT
-,TRBJ2-5,TRBV10-3,-,CAISSGDQETQYF,TGTGCCATCAGCTCAGGGGACCAAGAGACCCAGTACTTC
TRBD2,TRBJ2-3,TRBV5-1,-,CASSLEGSGGRQYF,TGCGCCAGCAGCTTGGAAGGTAGCGGGGGGCGGCAGTATTTT
-,TRBJ1-1,TRBV30,-,CACWPNTEAFF,TGTGCCTGCTGGCCGAACACTGAAGCTTTCTTT
-,TRBJ2-1,TRBV27,-,CASSSAGSYNEQFF,TGTGCCAGCAGTTCTGCGGGGTCCTACAATGAGCAGTTCTTC
TRBD2,TRBJ2-1,TRBV27,-,CASSSSVGLALVNEQFF,TGTGCCAGCAGTTCCTCAGTGGGACTAGCTCTAGTTAATGAGCAGTTCTTC
TRBD1,TRBJ2-5,TRBV7-9,-,CASSLEGAAQETQYF,TGTGCCAGCAGCTTAGAGGGGGCGGCCCAAGAGACCCAGTACTTC
-,TRBJ1-1,TRBV28,few,CASRGRVAAFF,TGTGCCAGCAGGGGCAGGGTCGCCGCTTTCTTT
TRBD1,TRBJ2-7,TRBV6-5,-,CASSFETGNYEQYF,TGTGCCAGCAGTTTCGAGACAGGGAACTACGAGCAGTACTTC
-,TRBJ1-2,TRBV14,-,CASSQITGRAEGYTF,TGTGCCAGCAGCCAGATCACAGGGAGAGCGGAGGGCTACACCTTC
TRBD1,TRBJ1-1,TRBV5-1,-,CASSLGTGGRIRDTNTEAFF,TGCGCCAGCAGCTTGGGGACAGGGGGTCGAATCCGAGACACGAACACTGAAGCTTTCTTT
TRBD1,TRBJ2-3,TRBV24-1,-,CATSDRGTGSTDTQYF,TGTGCCACCAGTGATAGGGGGACAGGTAGCACAGATACGCAGTATTTT
TRBD1,TRBJ2-7,TRBV18,few,CASSARTGPYEQYF,TGTGCCAGCTCCGCCCGGACAGGGCCCTACGAGCAGTACTTC
-,TRBJ2-7,TRBV28,-,CASSSYGNSYEQYF,TGTGCCAGCAGTTCTTACGGGAACTCCTACGAGCAGTACTTC
-,TRBJ1-2,TRBV6-5,-,CASSPNRDNYGYTF,TGTGCCAGCAGTCCTAACAGGGACAACTATGGCTACACCTTC
-,TRBJ1-2,TRBV7-2,-,CASSLIGNYGYTF,TGTGCCAGCAGCTTAATTGGCAACTATGGCTACACCTTC
TRBD2,TRBJ2-5,TRBV19,-,CASSVSSGTPGETQYF,TGTGCCAGTAGTGTATCAAGCGGGACCCCGGGAGAGACCCAGTACTTC
TRBD1,TRBJ2-5,TRBV4-1,-,CASSQGQGLETQYF,TGCGCCAGCAGCCAGGGACAGGGACTAGAGACCCAGTACTTC
TRBD2,TRBJ2-1,TRBV27,-,CASSLLAGGGAEQFF,TGTGCCAGCAGTTTGCTGGCGGGAGGGGGGGCGGAGCAGTTCTTC
TRBD1,TRBJ2-7,TRBV25-1,-,CASSGGTGNEQYF,TGTGCCAGCAGTGGAGGGACAGGGAACGAGCAGTACTTC
-,TRBJ1-6,TRBV18,-,CASSPGFRNSPLHF,TGTGCCAGCTCACCCGGGTTTAGGAATTCACCCCTCCACTTT
TRBD2,TRBJ2-1,TRBV28,few,CASSLSDPGGSEQFF,TGTGCCAGCAGTTTATCCGACCCGGGAGGGAGTGAGCAGTTCTTC
-,TRBJ1-6,TRBV5-1,-,CASSLEPVGNSPLHF,TGCGCCAGCAGCTTGGAGCCCGTTGGTAATTCACCCCTCCACTTT
TRBD1,TRBJ1-2,TRBV5-1,-,CASSPTGGIHYGYTF,TGCGCCAGCAGCCCAACAGGGGGCATACACTATGGCTACACCTTC
TRBD2,TRBJ2-2,TRBV4-3,-,CASSQGWGGEAGELFF,TGCGCCAGCAGCCAAGGCTGGGGGGGGGAAGCCGGGGAGCTGTTTTTT
TRBD2,TRBJ2-7,TRBV7-9,few,CASSSGTSRTYEQYF,TGTGCCAGCAGCTCCGGGACTAGCCGGACCTACGAGCAGTACTTC
-,TRBJ2-2,TRBV15,-,CATSRPTSVSGELFF,TGTGCCACCAGCAGGCCAACTAGTGTATCCGGGGAGCTGTTTTTT
-,TRBJ2-2,TRBV19,few,CASSSGPTTGELFF,TGTGCCAGTAGTTCAGGTCCGACCACCGGGGAGCTGTTTTTT
-,TRBJ1-1,TRBV7-9,once,CASSLREHTEAFF,TGTGCCAGCAGCTTGAGGGAACACACTGAAGCTTTCTTT
TRBD2,TRBJ2-3,TRBV7-2,few,CASSLLSGGRTDTQYF,TGTGCCAGCAGCCTCCTTAGCGGGGGGCGCACAGATACGCAGTATTTT
TRBD1,TRBJ1-2,TRBV6-6,-,CASTQYRGGYTF,TGTGCCAGCACCCAATACAGGGGGGGCTACACCTTC
TRBD2,TRBJ2-7,TRBV5-4,-,CASSLAPGLAGYEQYF,TGTGCCAGCAGCTTAGCCCCCGGACTAGCGGGCTACGAGCAGTACTTC
-,TRBJ1-3,TRBV25-1,-,CASSEGLGAGNTIYF,TGTGCCAGCAGTGAGGGACTGGGAGCTGGAAACACCATATATTTT
-,TRBJ1-5,TRBV2,once,CASSNRQSNQPQHF,TGTGCCAGCAGTAACCGACAGTCTAATCAGCCCCAGCATTTT
-,TRBJ1-2,TRBV5-4,-,CASSFRGTNYGYTF,TGTGCCAGCAGCTTTAGGGGGACGAACTATGGCTACACCTTC
TRBD1,TRBJ1-4,TRBV5-8,-,CASSLGTGQSFNEKLFF,TGTGCCAGCAGCTTGGGTACGGGACAGAGTTTTAATGAAAAACTGTTTTTT
-,TRBJ1-1,TRBV19,-,CASSIERIMNTEAFF,TGTGCCAGTAGTATAGAGCGGATCATGAACACTGAAGCTTTCTTT
TRBD2,TRBJ2-7,TRBV5-1,once,CASSLSGTSGINEQYF,TGCGCCAGCAGCTTGAGCGGGACTAGCGGGATCAACGAGCAGTACTTC
TRBD2,TRBJ2-7,TRBV6-5,-,CASSKREDYEQYF,TGTGCCAGCAGTAAGCGGGAGGATTACGAGCAGTACTTC
TRBD1,TRBJ1-2,TRBV5-1,-,CASSPGQGGYGYTF,TGCGCCAGCAGCCCCGGACAGGGAGGATATGGCTACACCTTC
TRBD1,TRBJ1-6,TRBV28,-,CASSSFRRTGGARSPLHF,TGTGCCAGCAGTTCGTTCCGAAGGACAGGGGGCGCCAGGTCACCCCTCCACTTT
-,TRBJ1-1,TRBV7-2,once,CASRDLDSLNTEAFF,TGTGCCAGCAGGGATCTGGACAGCTTGAACACTGAAGCTTTCTTT
-,TRBJ2-1,TRBV6-5,-,CASSYAAFEQFF,TGTGCCAGCAGTTACGCGGCCTTCGAGCAGTTCTTC
TRBD1,TRBJ2-2,TRBV24-1,-,CATSDHRGLKTGELFF,TGTGCCACCAGTGACCACAGGGGGCTCAAGACCGGGGAGCTGTTTTTT
TRBD1,TRBJ1-2,TRBV29-1,-,CSGGTGIGGYTF,TGCAGCGGAGGGACAGGGATCGGCGGCTACACCTTC
TRBD2,TRBJ2-1,TRBV7-8,once,CASSIQAVGLARFLKFF,TGTGCCAGCAGCATACAGGCAGTGGGACTAGCGCGCTTTCTCAAGTTCTTC
TRBD1,TRBJ2-2,TRBV5-6,once,CASSSQGVNTGELFF,TGTGCCAGCAGCTCGCAGGGGGTCAACACCGGGGAGCTGTTTTTT
-,TRBJ1-5,TRBV21-1,few,CASSKRGQGAGQPQHF,TGTGCCAGCAGCAAAAGAGGACAGGGGGCAGGTCAGCCCCAGCATTTT